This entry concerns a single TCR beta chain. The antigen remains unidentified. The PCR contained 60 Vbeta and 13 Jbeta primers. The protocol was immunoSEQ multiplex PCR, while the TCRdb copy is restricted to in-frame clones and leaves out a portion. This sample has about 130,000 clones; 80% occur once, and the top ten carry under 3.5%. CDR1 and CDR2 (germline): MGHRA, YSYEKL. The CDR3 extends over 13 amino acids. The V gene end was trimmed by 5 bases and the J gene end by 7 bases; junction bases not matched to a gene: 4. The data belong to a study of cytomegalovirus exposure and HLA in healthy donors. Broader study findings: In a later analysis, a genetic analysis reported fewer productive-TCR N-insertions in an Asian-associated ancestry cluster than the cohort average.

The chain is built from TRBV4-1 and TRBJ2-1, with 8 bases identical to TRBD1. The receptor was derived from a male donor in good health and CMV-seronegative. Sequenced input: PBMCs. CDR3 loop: CASSARDRNEQFF. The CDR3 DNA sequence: TGCGCCAGCAGCGCCCGGGACAGGAATGAGCAGTTCTTC.